One sample yielded the 27 T cell receptor beta chains listed below, sequenced in a study of cytomegalovirus exposure and HLA in healthy donors. PCR involved 60 Vbeta and 13 Jbeta primers. Here immunoSEQ multiplex PCR was the method, and the copy in TCRdb shows in-frame clones only, minus some. The data hold 150,000 or so clones, with roughly 85% observed a single time. The sequencing sample was made of PBMCs. Receptors originate from a man aged 50-60 years in good health and CMV-seropositive.

V is TRBV30 and J is TRBJ2-1, with 11 bases matching TRBD2. V lost 4 bases and J lost 6; bases outside the gene matches: 8. Germline values: CDR1 GTSNPN, CDR2 SVGIG (reference sequence). The CDR3 runs 15 residues. Here the CDR3 reads CAWTLGLAGGNEQFF. DNA of the CDR3: TGTGCCTGGACCCTGGGGCTAGCGGGGGGCAATGAGCAGTTCTTC. Full variable domain (remainder filled in from reference TRBV30 and TRBJ2-1): SQTIHQWPATLVQPVGSPLSLECTVEGTSNPNLYWYRQAAGRGLQLLFYSVGIGQISSEVPQNLSASRPQDRQFILSSKKLLLSDSGFYLCAWTLGLAGGNEQFFGPGTRLTVL.

This sequence joins TRBV19 and TRBJ1-2, with D unclear. The CDR3 runs 12 residues. Germline loops: CDR1 LNHDA, CDR2 SQIVND (reference sequence). V was pared by 7 bases and J by 7 bases, with 13 bases between. For the CDR3, the DNA is TGTGCCAGTATTGGGCCACCGGTTGGCTACACCTTC. Encoded protein: CASIGPPVGYTF. Variable domain in full (rest from reference TRBV19 and TRBJ1-2): DGGITQSPKYLFRKEGQNVTLSCEQNLNHDAMYWYRQDPGQGLRLIYYSQIVNDFQKGDIAEGYSVSREKKESFPLTVTSAQKNPTAFYLCASIGPPVGYTFGSGTRLTVV.

The chain links TRBV7-2 to TRBJ2-3; 13 bases map to TRBD2. Unmatched junction bases numbered 7, after V lost 5 bases and J lost 5 bases. CDR1 and CDR2 (germline): SGHTA, FQGNSA. This CDR3 comprises 16 residues. The CDR3 nucleotides are TGTGCCAGCAGCCTTCGACTAGCGGGGGGCCTAGATACGCAGTATTTT. Its protein product is CASSLRLAGGLDTQYF.

The sample holds one count of this clone. The chain is built from TRBV28 and TRBJ1-2; 9 bases align to TRBD1. The CDR3 extends over 15 amino acids. With V trimmed by 5 bases and J by 3 bases, 7 bases remained unmatched. Germline assignment: CDR1 MDHEN and CDR2 SYDVKM. The CDR3 DNA follows: TGTGCCAGCAGTCGTACCGGGACAGGGCACTATGGCTACACCTTC. Translation gives CASSRTGTGHYGYTF.

The CDR3 sequence is CASSLNRGNGYTF. In nucleotides, the CDR3 is TGTGCCAGCAGTTTAAATCGGGGAAATGGCTACACCTTC. This sequence joins TRBV27 and TRBJ1-2; D remains unclear. The ends were cut back, 2 bases at V and 6 bases at J, with 10 bases in the middle. The CDR3 consists of 13 residues. The germline CDR1 and CDR2 sequences are MNHEY and SMNVEV (reference sequence).

The chain has TRBV6-5 and TRBJ2-2; D is perhaps TRBD1 (5 bases). The V gene's germline CDR1 is MNHEY and CDR2 SVGAGI. V gave up 9 bases and J gave up 4 bases, with 15 bases separating them. CDR3 length equals 14 residues. CDR3 amino acids: CASRTLPFTGELFF. CDR3 sequence (DNA): TGTGCCAGTCGGACACTACCGTTCACCGGGGAGCTGTTTTTT.

The chain links TRBV6-6 to TRBJ2-7; D call uncertain. Trimming removed 6 bases at V and 5 bases at J, with 8 bases between. The CDR3 totals 11 residues. CDR1 is MNHNY and CDR2 is SVGAGI in the germline V gene (reference sequence). DNA of the CDR3: TGTGCCAGCAGCCCCCTTCACGAGCAGTACTTC. It translates to CASSPLHEQYF.

The chain couples TRBV6-1 to TRBJ1-5, with TRBD1 as a possible D gene (6 bases). This CDR3 comprises 15 residues. Germline CDR1 MNHNS, CDR2 SASEGT. V lost 5 bases and J 6 bases, leaving 17 bases between the germline ends. The CDR3 DNA reads TGTGCCAGCAGTAAGGGGGGGGCGGGGGGTCAGCCCCAGCATTTT. Protein product: CASSKGGAGGQPQHF.

V and J are TRBV6-1 and TRBJ2-7; 10 bases map to TRBD1. Germline V gene sequence: CDR1 MNHNS, CDR2 SASEGT. After removal of 6 bases from V and 2 bases from J, the junction contained 7 bases not matched to a gene. The CDR3 covers 15 residues. The CDR3 sequence: CASSLTGGPPYEQYV. CDR3 sequence (DNA): TGTGCCAGCAGCCTGACAGGGGGCCCTCCCTACGAGCAGTACGTC.

Worth noting for this clone: The sample has other DNA sequences that encode this CDR3 too. The chain couples TRBV5-1 to TRBJ1-2, with D possibly TRBD1 on 5 matching bases. Germline CDR1 and CDR2: SGHRS and YFSETQ. V was clipped by 5 bases and J by 0 bases, with 17 bases between them. CDR3 length: 16 amino acids. The DNA of the CDR3 is TGCGCCAGCAGGATGACGCCGGGACTCCCTAACTATGGCTACACCTTC. Its translation is CASRMTPGLPNYGYTF.

This clone was detected only once. The chain recombines TRBV5-6 with TRBJ2-1; D ambiguous. The CDR3 spans 11 residues. V gave up 4 bases and J gave up 6 bases, with 5 bases separating them. Germline V gene lookup returns CDR1 SGHDT and CDR2 YYEEEE. As DNA, the CDR3 is TGTGCCAGCAGCCTGTCCAATGAGCAGTTCTTC. Translated, it gives CASSLSNEQFF.

This chain joins TRBV9 and TRBJ2-5, with TRBD1 matching over 10 bases. The J call may be wrong; the DNA end is better matched by TRBJ2-7. The CDR3 is 15 amino acids. Germline V CDR1 and CDR2: SGDLS, YYNGEE. CDR3 DNA sequence: TGTGCCAGCAGCGCCTACGGGACAGGGGCTTACGAGCAGTACTTC. Encoded protein: CASSAYGTGAYEQYF.

This clone occurred once. The chain links TRBV7-2 to TRBJ2-3, with D perhaps matching TRBD2 (5 bases). The germline V gene encodes CDR1 SGHTA and CDR2 FQGNSA. The length of the CDR3 is 11 residues. The CDR3 region is CAKGVADTQYF. CDR3 DNA sequence: TGTGCTAAGGGAGTGGCAGATACGCAGTATTTT.

The chain has TRBV9 and TRBJ2-7, with 7 bases identical to TRBD1. Trimming took 4 bases from V and 1 from J; bases not matched to a gene: 8. The CDR3 spans 15 residues. CDR1 is SGDLS, CDR2 YYNGEE, per germline. As DNA, the CDR3 is TGTGCCAGCAGCCCCAGGGACAGAGGATCCTACGAGCAGTACTTC. Its protein product is CASSPRDRGSYEQYF.

About this clone itself: Other DNA sequences in the same sample also yield this CDR3. The CDR3, as DNA: TGCGCCAGCAGCTTGGACGGACAGGGACCCTACGAGCAGTACTTC. This translates into CASSLDGQGPYEQYF. The V and J genes are TRBV5-1 and TRBJ2-7; TRBD1 matches at 8 bases. The germline CDR1 and CDR2 sequences are SGHRS and YFSETQ. With 0 bases clipped from V and 2 bases from J, the junction kept 4 bases outside the gene matches. The CDR3 loop spans 15 amino acids.

The chain recombines TRBV21-1 with TRBJ2-7; the DNA was not used to check the table's D call, TRBD1. TRBV21-1 is noted as a pseudogene. This CDR3 has 14 amino acids. DNA of the CDR3: TGTGCCAGCAGCACAAAATTACAGGGCTGCGAGCAGTACGTC. It encodes CASSTKLQGCEQYV.

The sample holds a few counts of this clone. The rearrangement joins TRBV5-1 to TRBJ2-3; TRBD2 is a possible D gene (5 bases). The V and J ends lost 5 bases and 1 base respectively, with 17 bases between them. Per the germline V gene, CDR1 is SGHRS and CDR2 is YFSETQ. The CDR3 covers 16 residues. CDR3 in DNA: TGCGCCAGCAGTGGAGGTAGCGTCGGAGGCACAGATACGCAGTATTTT. Amino acid sequence: CASSGGSVGGTDTQYF. Complete variable domain (other parts from reference TRBV5-1 and TRBJ2-3): KAGVTQTPRYLIKTRGQQVTLSCSPISGHRSVSWYQQTPGQGLQFLFEYFSETQRNKGNFPGRFSGRQFSNSRSEMNVSTLELGDSALYLCASSGGSVGGTDTQYFGPGTRLTVL.

The rearrangement links TRBV7-8 to TRBJ1-2; 8 bases fit TRBD1. The CDR3 runs 16 residues. From germline, CDR1 is SGHVS and CDR2 FQNEAQ. Trimming took 6 bases from V and 1 from J; bases not matched to a gene: 10. Here the CDR3 reads CASRGVGQAVNYGYTF. CDR3 DNA sequence: TGTGCCAGCAGAGGGGTGGGACAGGCAGTTAACTATGGCTACACCTTC.

This chain uses TRBV9 with TRBJ1-1, with 7 bases fitting TRBD1. The germline CDR1 and CDR2 sequences are SGDLS and YYNGEE. The CDR3 spans 15 residues. The J segment lost 1 base and the V segment lost 4 bases, leaving 7 bases of the junction unmatched. The CDR3 DNA reads TGTGCCAGCAGCCCCCTCCGACAGGGGAACACTGAAGCTTTCTTT. It is translated as CASSPLRQGNTEAFF.

In this sample, this clone turned up a few times. The genes are TRBV4-2 and TRBJ1-3; possibly TRBD1 for D (5 bases). Germline lookup yields CDR1 LGHNA and CDR2 YNFKEQ. The CDR3 has 15 amino acids. Trimming removed 3 bases at V and 4 bases at J, with 13 bases between. The CDR3 sequence is CASSQLDSRGNTIYF. DNA of the CDR3: TGTGCCAGCAGCCAGCTAGACAGCCGCGGAAACACCATATATTTT.

This clone has a single count. The chain is built from TRBV13 and TRBJ2-5; perhaps TRBD2 as D (6 bases). CDR1 is PRHDT, CDR2 FYEKMQ, per germline (reference sequence). The V end lost 3 bases, the J end lost 0 bases, and 14 bases lay between the germline ends. This CDR3 is built from 16 residues. DNA of the CDR3: TGTGCCAGCAGCTTGAGTTTGGAGGGGAACCAAGAGACCCAGTACTTC. Its translation: CASSLSLEGNQETQYF.

This chain uses TRBV2 with TRBJ2-1, with 9 bases aligning to TRBD1. Unmatched junction bases numbered 6, after V lost 1 base and J lost 8 bases. The CDR3 totals 15 residues. The germline gives CDR1 SNHLY, CDR2 FYNNEI. DNA of the CDR3: TGTGCCAGCAGTGAAGGGGGTACAGGGGGCCATGAGCAGTTCTTC. Encoded protein: CASSEGGTGGHEQFF.

CDR3 region: CASRPRVHGETQYF. The CDR3 DNA follows: TGTGCCAGCAGGCCCAGGGTTCATGGGGAGACCCAGTACTTC. The V call is TRBV5-6, the J call TRBJ2-5; maybe TRBD1 (5 bases). V was pared by 5 bases and J by 5 bases, with 16 bases between. This CDR3 is 14 amino acids long. CDR1 is SGHDT and CDR2 is YYEEEE in the germline V gene.

The chain is built from TRBV13 and TRBJ2-3; 9 bases fit TRBD2. This CDR3 has 15 amino acids. The trim removed 4 bases at V and 1 base at J, leaving 3 bases unmatched. Germline CDR1 is PRHDT and CDR2 is FYEKMQ (reference sequence). The CDR3 DNA reads as TGTGCCAGCAGCTCTAGGACTAGCGGCACAGATACGCAGTATTTT. Protein sequence: CASSSRTSGTDTQYF.

The table lists this clone with a few counts. The chain couples TRBV7-8 to TRBJ1-2, with D uncertain. Germline assignment: CDR1 SGHVS and CDR2 FQNEAQ. Deletions cut 5 bases from V and 7 bases from J, with 20 bases between. This CDR3 spans 15 amino acids. CDR3 sequence reads: CASSPPTGGIGGYTF. CDR3 DNA: TGTGCCAGCAGCCCCCCGACGGGCGGGATCGGTGGCTACACCTTC.

This rearrangement joins TRBV5-5 to TRBJ1-1, with 10 positions matching TRBD1. Germline CDR1 SGHKS, CDR2 YYEKEE (reference sequence). This CDR3 spans 14 amino acids. With V trimmed by 4 bases and J by 5 bases, 5 bases remained unmatched. CDR3: CASSRTGGDTEAFF. The CDR3 nucleotides are TGTGCCAGCAGCAGGACAGGGGGTGATACTGAAGCTTTCTTT.

The V call is TRBV2, the J call TRBJ2-2, with 9 positions matching TRBD1. Germline V gives CDR1 SNHLY, CDR2 FYNNEI. V trimming: 7 bases; J trimming: 5 bases; junction bases outside the gene matches: 5. The CDR3 has 14 amino acids. CDR3 in DNA: TGTGCCAGCACCACAGGGGGCCCAACCGGGGAGCTGTTTTTT. Amino acids: CASTTGGPTGELFF.